These 13 T cell receptor beta chains came from one sample sequenced in a study of beta chain features in type 1 diabetes. Their specific antigens are unknown. Study-wide points: Shortening that was moderate but significant affected the TCRB CDR3s of Type 1 diabetes patients in all four CD4+ subsets.

The isolated RNA, all of it, was reverse transcribed, so expressed TCRB transcripts were what got sequenced. Sequencing was performed with immunoSEQ multiplex PCR; in TCRdb, only in-frame clones are kept and a portion is missing. In the table there are 150,000 to 200,000 clones, 7% to 9% of which are singletons. Material for sequencing was central memory CD4+ T cells from blood. The receptors were gathered from a young man with type 1 diabetes.

This clone was counted a few times. CDR3 sequence: CAISSLAGGGDEQFF. CDR3 DNA: TGTGCCATCAGTTCTCTAGCGGGGGGCGGTGATGAGCAGTTCTTC. The J gene is TRBJ2-1, the V gene TRBV10-3, with 11 positions matching TRBD2. V lost 5 bases and J lost 8; bases outside the gene matches: 8. Germline CDR1 ENHRY, CDR2 SYGVKD. The CDR3 has 15 amino acids.

This clone was seen only a few times. The genes are TRBV5-6 and TRBJ1-2; TRBD1 agrees at 12 bases. Losses at the gene ends were 3 bases for V and 6 bases for J; bases not matched to a gene: 9. Germline CDR1 reads SGHDT; CDR2 reads YYEEEE. CDR3 length equals 16 residues. CDR3 nucleotides: TGTGCCAGCAGCTGGGGACAGGGGGCGCAGTACGATGGCTACACCTTC. Translated, it gives CASSWGQGAQYDGYTF.

This clone was seen a handful of times. This chain connects TRBV18 to TRBJ1-1; D remains unclear. This CDR3 contains 16 residues. The V and J ends lost 2 bases and 6 bases respectively, with 19 bases between them. Germline values: CDR1 KGHSH, CDR2 LQKENI. The CDR3 loop is CASSPNSPGNSAEAFF. For the CDR3, the DNA is TGTGCCAGCTCACCAAATTCCCCGGGGAATAGCGCTGAAGCTTTCTTT. Combining the CDR3 with reference TRBV18 and TRBJ1-1 gives the whole variable domain NAGVMQNPRHLVRRRGQEARLRCSPMKGHSHVYWYRQLPEEGLKFMVYLQKENIIDESGMPKERFSAEFPKEGPSILRIQQVVRGDSAAYFCASSPNSPGNSAEAFFGQGTRLTVV.

This clone came up a few times. CDR3 coding DNA: TGTGCCAGCAGCTCGCAGTCGGGGGTTGGCGATGGCTACACCTTC. This codes for CASSSQSGVGDGYTF. This rearrangement joins TRBV7-2 to TRBJ1-2; maybe TRBD1 (5 bases). The germline V gene has CDR1 SGHTA and CDR2 FQGNSA. There are 15 residues in the CDR3. V was pared by 4 bases and J by 6 bases, with 18 bases between. The variable domain in full, with the rest retrieved from reference TRBV7-2 and TRBJ1-2, is GAGVSQSPSNKVTEKGKDVELRCDPISGHTALYWYRQSLGQGLEFLIYFQGNSAPDKSGLPSDRFSAERTGGSVSTLTIQRTQQEDSAVYLCASSSQSGVGDGYTFGSGTRLTVV.

The J gene is TRBJ2-1, the V gene TRBV7-2; D remains ambiguous. Germline loops: CDR1 SGHTA, CDR2 FQGNSA. This CDR3 is 15 amino acids long. Deletions cut 2 bases from V and 0 bases from J, with 8 bases between. In DNA, the CDR3 is TGTGCCAGCAGCTTATCAGTGTCCTCCTACAATGAGCAGTTCTTC. Translating gives CASSLSVSSYNEQFF.

This sequence joins TRBV7-6 and TRBJ2-5, with TRBD1 as a possible D gene (6 bases). Germline values: CDR1 SGHVS, CDR2 FNYEAQ. CDR3 length: 13 residues. V was pared by 2 bases and J by 5 bases, with 9 bases between. The CDR3: CASSLTQGETQYF. Here the CDR3 DNA reads TGTGCCAGCAGCTTAACGCAGGGGGAGACCCAGTACTTC.

This clone was found a few times. V gene TRBV2 combines with J gene TRBJ2-7; TRBD1 aligns across 8 bases. Germline V lookup: CDR1 SNHLY, CDR2 FYNNEI. J lost 3 bases, V lost 7 bases, and 8 bases had no gene match. The length of the CDR3 is 14 residues. CDR3 loop: CASTDRGHGYEQYF. In DNA form, the CDR3 reads TGTGCCAGCACCGACAGGGGTCACGGCTACGAGCAGTACTTC.

This clone was seen only a few times. J is TRBJ2-1 and V is TRBV27; the D gene is possibly TRBD1 (5 bases). Per the germline V gene, CDR1 is MNHEY and CDR2 is SMNVEV (reference sequence). The CDR3 runs to 11 residues. Between the trimmed V and J ends, which lost 6 bases and 7 bases, there was a span of 7 bases. Written as DNA, the CDR3 is TGTGCCAGCAGGCAGGGTAATGAGCAGTTCTTC. Protein sequence: CASRQGNEQFF.

This clone appeared a few times. This chain links TRBV14 with TRBJ1-2; 8 positions agree with TRBD1. The CDR3 length is 15 residues. Germline V CDR1 and CDR2: SGHDN, FVKESK. Germline trimming cut 4 bases from V and 8 bases from J; bases unmatched to any gene: 12. The CDR3 nucleotides are TGTGCCAGCAGCCCCGGGACAGGCTCGGCATGGGGCTACACCTTC. Translation: CASSPGTGSAWGYTF.

The chain employs TRBV7-7 and TRBJ2-1, with a weak D call TRBD2 (6 bases). This CDR3 is 14 amino acids long. Germline CDR1 and CDR2: SSHAT and FNYEAQ (reference sequence). V was clipped by 1 base and J by 5 bases, with 9 bases between them. As DNA, the CDR3 is TGTGCCAGCAGCTTAGGCGGGGACCACAATGAGCAGTTCTTC. Amino acid sequence: CASSLGGDHNEQFF.

This clone has ten or more counts. The chain is built from TRBV11-2 and TRBJ2-4, with 9 bases aligning to TRBD2. Looked up from germline, CDR1 is SGHAT and CDR2 is FQNNGV. V shed 7 bases and J 8 bases; nucleotides not matched to a gene: 9. The CDR3 spans 14 residues. The CDR3 bases are TGTGCCAGCACCCTTAGCGGGGGCTATGACATTCAGTACTTC. Amino acids: CASTLSGGYDIQYF. The complete variable domain, with remaining parts taken from reference TRBV11-2 and TRBJ2-4, reads EAGVAQSPRYKIIEKRQSVAFWCNPISGHATLYWYQQILGQGPKLLIQFQNNGVVDDSQLPKDRFSAERLKGVDSTLKIQPAKLEDSAVYLCASTLSGGYDIQYFGAGTRLSVL.

CDR3 bases: TGTGCCAGCAGCTTAGGCGCCGGGTCGTCCTACAATGAGCAGTTCTTC. Translation: CASSLGAGSSYNEQFF. V usage is TRBV13 and J usage is TRBJ2-1; D gene unclear. The germline V gene has CDR1 PRHDT and CDR2 FYEKMQ (reference sequence). The V and J ends lost 0 bases and 1 base respectively, with 10 bases between them. The CDR3 totals 16 residues.

V gene TRBV5-4 combines with J gene TRBJ1-1; tentative D call: TRBD1 (6 bases). This CDR3 spans 15 amino acids. V was cut by 4 bases and J by 5 bases, with 18 bases left in between. From germline, CDR1 is SGHNT and CDR2 YYREEE (reference sequence). CDR3 loop: CASSLGGTKGTEAFF. CDR3 sequence (DNA): TGTGCCAGCAGCCTAGGGGGGACTAAGGGAACTGAAGCTTTCTTT.